The present T cell receptor beta chain was sequenced within a study of T cells in tuberculosis. Study as a whole: Sequenced TCRs come from CD1B-GMM tetramer-binding T cells. In South Africa, adults with active tuberculosis were compared with IGRA-negative and latently infected IGRA-positive adolescents. Broader study findings: Active tuberculosis cases were adults; controls were adolescents. The TCR-beta difference was not significant; alpha differences partly reflected length.

A remark on this clone: Its matching antigen is unknown.

TCRdb's copy holds only in-frame clones and misses some; the assay was immunoSEQ multiplex PCR. The sample has about 34,000 clones, 90% to 95% seen once. There are 10 residues in the CDR3. CDR1 and CDR2 from the germline V gene are SNHLY and FYNNEI. Trimming took off 7 bases at V and 9 bases at J, with 9 bases between the two ends. Time point defined: new active TB diagnosis, blood taken before or within 7 days of starting treatment. The chain is built from TRBV2 and TRBJ1-1, with D perhaps TRBD1 (5 bases). The receptor was isolated from an adult with tuberculosis. The sample in question was PBMCs, obtained at tuberculosis diagnosis. The CDR3 loop reads CASTRVKAFF. CDR3 bases: TGTGCCAGCACCAGGGTAAAAGCTTTCTTT.